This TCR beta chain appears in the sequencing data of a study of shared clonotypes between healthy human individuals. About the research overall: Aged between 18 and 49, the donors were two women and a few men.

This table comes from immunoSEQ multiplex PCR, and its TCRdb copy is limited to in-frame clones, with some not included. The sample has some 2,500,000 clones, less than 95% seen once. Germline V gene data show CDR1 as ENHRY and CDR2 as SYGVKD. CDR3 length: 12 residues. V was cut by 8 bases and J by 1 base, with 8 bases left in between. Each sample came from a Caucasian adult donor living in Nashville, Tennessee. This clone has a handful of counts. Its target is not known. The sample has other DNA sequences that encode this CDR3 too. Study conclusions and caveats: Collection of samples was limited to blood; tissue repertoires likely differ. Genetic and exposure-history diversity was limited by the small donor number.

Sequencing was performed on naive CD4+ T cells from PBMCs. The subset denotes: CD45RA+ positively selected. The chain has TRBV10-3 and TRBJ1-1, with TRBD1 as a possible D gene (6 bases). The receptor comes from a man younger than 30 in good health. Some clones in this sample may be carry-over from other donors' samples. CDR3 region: CAIRGANTEAFF. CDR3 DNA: TGTGCCATCCGGGGGGCGAACACTGAAGCTTTCTTT.